Below are 14 T cell receptor beta chains sequenced from a single sample in a study of Ad26.COV2.S vaccination and SARS-CoV-2 variants. Clones were sequenced by immunoSEQ multiplex PCR, and TCRdb holds only the in-frame ones, with some missing. The repertoire holds 350,000 to 600,000 clones, 80% to 90% seen once, with more than 1.5% in the top ten. Stated treatment: approximately 18 received Ad26.COV2.S at low or high dose, single or two shots; five or six received placebo; per-sample allocation not given. Following the first vaccine or placebo injection, samples were taken on day 63. The source was peripheral blood, collected in a trial of Ad26.COV2.S vaccine versus placebo. These receptors were taken from a person aged 18 to 65 who received the Ad26.COV2.S COVID-19 vaccine or a placebo.

This sequence joins TRBV3-1 (or the pseudogene TRBV3-2) and TRBJ2-5, with D possibly being TRBD1 (6 bases). Germline V gene data show CDR1 as LGHDT and CDR2 as YNNKEL (reference sequence). Trimming left V 4 bases short and J 1 base short, with 19 bases between. CDR3 length equals 17 residues. CDR3 DNA sequence: TGTGCCAGCAGCCTCACTCAGGGGTCGGGTTTCCAAGAGACCCAGTACTTC. Translating gives CASSLTQGSGFQETQYF.

A few counts support this clone. This sequence joins TRBV5-4 and TRBJ2-7, with a tentative D call TRBD1 (6 bases). Germline loops: CDR1 SGHNT, CDR2 YYREEE (reference sequence). V lost 3 bases and J 2 bases, leaving 12 bases between the germline ends. The CDR3 is made up of 14 amino acids. The CDR3 region has the DNA TGTGCCAGCAGCTCGTGGACAGCTCCCTACGAGCAGTACTTC. As protein: CASSSWTAPYEQYF.

The chain couples TRBV19 to TRBJ2-1, with TRBD2 matching 7 bases. The CDR3 is made up of 13 amino acids. The trim removed 5 bases at V and 12 bases at J, leaving 10 bases unmatched. The germline V gene encodes CDR1 LNHDA and CDR2 SQIVND (reference sequence). DNA for the CDR3: TGTGCCAGTAGTCGGTTTGGCGGGAGTGGGCAGTTCTTC. It codes for CASSRFGGSGQFF.

The chain employs TRBV20-1 and TRBJ1-5, with 7 bases fitting TRBD1. CDR1 is DFQATT, CDR2 SNEGSKA, per germline (reference sequence). V lost 3 bases, J lost 7 bases, and 15 bases stayed unmatched. This CDR3 has 16 residues. CDR3 amino acids: CSASRARGGPGQPQHF. DNA of the CDR3: TGCAGTGCTAGTCGGGCCAGGGGGGGGCCCGGCCAGCCCCAGCATTTT.

J is TRBJ2-3 and V is TRBV5-4; no reliable D call. CDR3 size: 12 residues. Looked up from germline, CDR1 is SGHNT and CDR2 is YYREEE (reference sequence). V gave up 0 bases and J gave up 6 bases, with 5 bases separating them. CDR3: CASSLGWDTQYF. The DNA for the CDR3 is TGTGCCAGCAGCTTGGGTTGGGATACGCAGTATTTT.

There are a few counts of this clone. CDR3 in DNA: TGTGCCAGCAGTTTGGTCCTGGGGAAGCGGACTGAAGCTTTCTTT. It is translated as CASSLVLGKRTEAFF. The chain joins TRBV28 to TRBJ1-1; D is unresolved. V was cut by 3 bases and J by 5 bases, with 16 bases left in between. The CDR3 length is 15 residues. In germline, CDR1 is MDHEN, CDR2 SYDVKM. Variable domain in full (rest from reference TRBV28 and TRBJ1-1): DVKVTQSSRYLVKRTGEKVFLECVQDMDHENMFWYRQDPGLGLRLIYFSYDVKMKEKGDIPEGYSVSREKKERFSLILESASTNQTSMYLCASSLVLGKRTEAFFGQGTRLTVV.

V and J are TRBV12-3 or TRBV12-4 and TRBJ1-2; D is uncertain. Between the trimmed V and J ends, which lost 3 bases and 6 bases, there was a span of 11 bases. CDR3 size: 13 residues. CDR3: CASSFWRRDGYTF. The DNA for the CDR3 is TGTGCCAGCAGTTTCTGGAGGAGGGATGGCTACACCTTC.

This chain uses TRBV7-2 with TRBJ2-7; 8 bases match TRBD2. The ends lost 1 base at V and 0 bases at J; junction bases unmatched: 2. Germline lookup yields CDR1 SGHTA and CDR2 FQGNSA. The length of the CDR3 is 15 residues. CDR3 protein: CASSLVAGSSYEQYF. CDR3 DNA: TGTGCCAGCAGCTTAGTAGCGGGAAGCTCCTACGAGCAGTACTTC.

V gene TRBV19 combines with J gene TRBJ1-2; 7 nucleotides match TRBD1. J lost 2 bases, V lost 3 bases, and 12 bases had no gene match. The CDR3 covers 17 residues. Germline CDR1 is LNHDA and CDR2 is SQIVND (reference sequence). The CDR3 bases are TGTGCCAGTAGTATTCCGTTGGGGGAGACAGGGAACTATGGCTACACCTTC. This codes for CASSIPLGETGNYGYTF.

The V gene is TRBV19, the J gene TRBJ2-4; TRBD2 might be the D (6 bases). V was clipped by 8 bases and J by 6 bases, with 20 bases between them. The germline gives CDR1 LNHDA, CDR2 SQIVND (reference sequence). The CDR3 runs 15 residues. CDR3 DNA sequence: TGTGCCAGTTCTCTGCGTGCGGGGATGAGAAACATTCAGTACTTC. It codes for CASSLRAGMRNIQYF.

The V call is TRBV6-1, the J call TRBJ2-7; TRBD1 agrees at 9 bases. Germline CDR1 and CDR2: MNHNS and SASEGT. The CDR3 runs 14 residues. Unmatched junction bases numbered 6, after V lost 2 bases and J lost 7 bases. The CDR3 loop reads CASSERDRVGEQYF. The CDR3 DNA sequence: TGTGCCAGCAGTGAAAGGGACAGGGTAGGTGAGCAGTACTTC.

This sequence joins TRBV7-9 and TRBJ1-3, with D possibly matching TRBD1 (5 bases). The CDR3 is 14 residues long. CDR1 and CDR2 (germline): SEHNR, FQNEAQ (reference sequence). Trimming left V 6 bases short and J 2 bases short, with 11 bases between. The CDR3, as DNA: TGTGCCAGCAGAAGAGGAGGGGCTGGAAACACCATATATTTT. This encodes CASRRGGAGNTIYF. The entire variable domain, with the rest obtained from reference TRBV7-9 and TRBJ1-3, is as follows: DTGVSQNPRHKITKRGQNVTFRCDPISEHNRLYWYRQTLGQGPEFLTYFQNEAQLEKSRLLSDRFSAERPKGSFSTLEIQRTEQGDSAMYLCASRRGGAGNTIYFGEGSWLTVV.

This sequence joins TRBV5-1 and TRBJ1-1; no clear D gene. This CDR3 comprises 13 residues. The germline V and J ends were trimmed by 4 bases and 6 bases, with 13 bases remaining between them. The germline CDR1 and CDR2 sequences are SGHRS and YFSETQ. For the CDR3, the DNA is TGCGCCAGCAGCCCACTCATGGGCCCTGAAGCTTTCTTT. This translates into CASSPLMGPEAFF.

This chain links TRBV28 with TRBJ2-7; D tentatively reads TRBD1 or TRBD2 (5 bases each). This CDR3 has 15 amino acids. Germline-derived CDR1 and CDR2 are MDHEN and SYDVKM. Trimming removed 4 bases at V and 4 bases at J, with 17 bases between. CDR3 sequence: CASSSFGGVRYEQYF. CDR3 in DNA: TGTGCCAGCAGTTCCTTTGGGGGAGTAAGATACGAGCAGTACTTC.